The present TCR beta chain was sequenced within a study of blood T cell repertoires in COVID-19. Looking at the study overall: Whether acute or convalescent, the COVID-19 samples came from the United States, Italy and Spain. PBMCs, B-cell-depleted T cells, or T cells were the source of the cDNA or gDNA that made up the material.

This clone was counted only a few times. In the study's own analysis: Amplification of reference gene primers provided the estimated nucleated cell counts. TCRdb's copy holds only in-frame clones and misses some; the assay was immunoSEQ multiplex PCR. V, J and clone size were drawn from that table, and D and trimming were deduced from the DNA. The sample includes about 120,000 clones, about 79% of them seen just once. The CDR3 extends over 15 amino acids. Per the germline V gene, CDR1 is SGHTA and CDR2 is FQGNSA. With 2 bases removed from V and 4 bases from J, the gap between germline ends came to 12 bases.

The clonotype was recovered from a man between 70 and 80 years old with acute or convalescent COVID-19. The J gene is TRBJ1-3, the V gene TRBV7-2; D possibly corresponds to TRBD1 (5 bases). The sequenced material came from peripheral blood. The CDR3 here is CASSLSGGAGNTIYF. DNA of the CDR3: TGTGCCAGCAGCTTATCGGGGGGTGCCGGAAACACCATATATTTT. The variable domain in full, with the rest retrieved from reference TRBV7-2 and TRBJ1-3, is GAGVSQSPSNKVTEKGKDVELRCDPISGHTALYWYRQSLGQGLEFLIYFQGNSAPDKSGLPSDRFSAERTGGSVSTLTIQRTQQEDSAVYLCASSLSGGAGNTIYFGEGSWLTVV.